Listed below are T cell receptor beta chains from one sample, sequenced in a study of control samples from healthy donors and cancer patients. Using immunoSEQ multiplex PCR, the repertoire was profiled, and TCRdb retains in-frame clones only, with some absent. The sample lists roughly 120,000 clones, 85% to 90% occurring once. Material: blood. The receptors here all came from a woman in her seventies in good health. Each CDR3 is given without its conserved first and last residue. The D gene is left open where the match is weak.

V gene	D gene	J gene	CDR3 protein
TRBV19	TRBD2	TRBJ2-1	ASSFGTSGGQF
TRBV15	.	TRBJ1-3	ATSRSYGSGAGNTIY
TRBV5-1	.	TRBJ2-7	ASSSTSGNYEQY
TRBV18	.	TRBJ2-7	ASSPYFGGGEQY
TRBV7-9	.	TRBJ1-3	ASSLNKEISGNTIY
TRBV9	.	TRBJ1-6	ASSVGNGNSPLH
TRBV6-5	.	TRBJ1-5	ASSYSSQDNQPQH
TRBV5-1	.	TRBJ1-2	ASRAGVDYT
TRBV5-4	.	TRBJ1-1	ASSFEQGRAF
TRBV19	.	TRBJ1-5	ASSMMGGAHQPQH